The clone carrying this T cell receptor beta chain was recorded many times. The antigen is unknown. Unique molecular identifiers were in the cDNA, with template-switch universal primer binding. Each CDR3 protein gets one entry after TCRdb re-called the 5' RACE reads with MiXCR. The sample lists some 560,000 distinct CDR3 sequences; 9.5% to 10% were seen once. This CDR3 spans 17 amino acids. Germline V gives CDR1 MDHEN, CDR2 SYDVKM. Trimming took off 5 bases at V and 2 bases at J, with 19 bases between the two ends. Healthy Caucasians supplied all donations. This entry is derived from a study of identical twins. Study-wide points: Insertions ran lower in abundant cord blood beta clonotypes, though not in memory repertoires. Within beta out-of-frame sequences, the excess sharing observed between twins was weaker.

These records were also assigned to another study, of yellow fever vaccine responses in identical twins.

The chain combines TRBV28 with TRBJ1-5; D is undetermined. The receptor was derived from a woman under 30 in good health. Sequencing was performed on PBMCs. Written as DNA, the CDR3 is TGTGCCAGCAGTACCTTAGCGGTCCTGCGGGGCAATCAGCCCCAGCATTTT. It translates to CASSTLAVLRGNQPQHF.